These 24 T cell receptor beta chains originate from one sample sequenced in a study of blood T cell repertoires in COVID-19. Sequenced by immunoSEQ multiplex PCR; TCRdb stores in-frame clones only, minus some. The sample lists over 250,000 clones, about 89% occurring once. The sequenced material came from peripheral blood. The source of these receptors is a man in his forties who had recovered from COVID-19.

This clone was found once. The CDR3 spells CASSQEGGGAHTQYF. CDR3 bases: TGTGCCAGCAGTCAGGAGGGCGGGGGGGCACATACGCAGTATTTT. The chain uses TRBV7-6 and TRBJ2-3; TRBD2 aligns across 9 bases. Looked up from germline, CDR1 is SGHVS and CDR2 is FNYEAQ. The CDR3 runs 15 residues. Germline trimming cut 6 bases from V and 7 bases from J; bases unmatched to any gene: 11.

In this sample, this clone turned up once. DNA of the CDR3: TGTGCCAGCAGCTTGCGCCTAGCGGGAGACGAGCAGTTCTTC. Its translation is CASSLRLAGDEQFF. The chain carries TRBV5-4 and TRBJ2-1; 10 nucleotides line up with TRBD2. The V segment lost 1 base and the J segment 10 bases; nucleotides outside the gene matches: 5. CDR1 is SGHNT and CDR2 is YYREEE in the germline V gene (reference sequence). The CDR3 totals 14 residues. The full variable domain, in which reference TRBV5-4 and TRBJ2-1 provide the parts outside the CDR3, is ETGVTQSPTHLIKTRGQQVTLRCSSQSGHNTVSWYQQALGQGPQFIFQYYREEENGRGNFPPRFSGLQFPNYSSELNVNALELDDSALYLCASSLRLAGDEQFFGPGTRLTVL.

This sequence joins TRBV23-1 and TRBJ2-5; 9 nucleotides match TRBD2. TRBV23-1 carries the ORF label, with uncertain function. V was pared by 4 bases and J by 3 bases, with 15 bases of the junction left unmatched. The CDR3 runs 18 residues. In nucleotides, the CDR3 is TGCGCCAGCAGTCTCCCACCCGTAGCGGGAGTAGAGAAAGAGACCCAGTACTTC. It encodes CASSLPPVAGVEKETQYF.

The J gene is TRBJ2-1, the V gene TRBV19; 11 bases line up with TRBD2. The CDR3 length is 15 residues. Germline V lookup: CDR1 LNHDA, CDR2 SQIVND (reference sequence). V trimming: 2 bases; J trimming: 6 bases; junction bases outside the gene matches: 3. CDR3 amino acids: CASSILAGGLNEQFF. The CDR3 nucleotides read TGTGCCAGTAGTATACTAGCGGGAGGTCTCAATGAGCAGTTCTTC.

This clone was picked up one time. This chain joins TRBV27 and TRBJ1-1; TRBD1 aligns across 8 bases. This CDR3 is 15 amino acids long. J lost 7 bases, V lost 2 bases, and 9 bases had no gene match. Germline V gene lookup returns CDR1 MNHEY and CDR2 SMNVEV (reference sequence). CDR3 sequence reads: CASSLGQGGRNEAFF. The CDR3 nucleotides are TGTGCCAGCAGTTTAGGACAGGGAGGGAGGAATGAAGCTTTCTTT.

The J gene is TRBJ2-2, the V gene TRBV5-5, with 7 positions matching TRBD1. CDR3 length: 17 residues. Losses at the gene ends were 1 base for V and 4 bases for J; bases not matched to a gene: 10. Per the germline V gene, CDR1 is SGHKS and CDR2 is YYEKEE (reference sequence). This chain's CDR3 is CASSLRIADRSTGELFF. The CDR3 DNA reads as TGTGCCAGCAGCTTGCGCATTGCGGACAGGTCCACCGGGGAGCTGTTTTTT.

The count of this clone is one. The chain has TRBV28 and TRBJ1-3, with 7 bases matching TRBD1. This CDR3 is 18 amino acids long. The germline V gene encodes CDR1 MDHEN and CDR2 SYDVKM. The V gene end was trimmed by 1 base and the J gene end by 7 bases; junction bases not matched to a gene: 16. The CDR3 region is CASSLFPTGAFTWNTIYF. CDR3 DNA sequence: TGTGCCAGCAGTTTATTCCCCACAGGGGCATTTACATGGAACACCATATATTTT.

The chain recombines TRBV7-3 with TRBJ2-1; maybe TRBD2 (5 bases). Germline CDR1 reads SGHTA; CDR2 reads FQGTGA. The ends were cut back, 1 base at V and 1 base at J, with 11 bases in the middle. This CDR3 is 16 amino acids long. CDR3 nucleotides: TGTGCCAGCAGCTTAAATCCGGGGAGTTCCTACAATGAGCAGTTCTTC. It codes for CASSLNPGSSYNEQFF.

The chain joins TRBV20-1 to TRBJ2-1, with TRBD2 identical over 7 bases. V shed 3 bases and J 12 bases; nucleotides not matched to a gene: 14. The CDR3 has 14 residues. Germline V gene data show CDR1 as DFQATT and CDR2 as SNEGSKA (reference sequence). CDR3 nucleotides: TGCAGTGCTAGTATACCCGGGACTAATGGGGGGCAGTTCTTC. Its translation is CSASIPGTNGGQFF.

The genes are TRBV18 and TRBJ1-6; no definite D call. The ends were cut back, 6 bases at V and 7 bases at J, with 13 bases in the middle. The CDR3 consists of 14 residues. CDR1 and CDR2 from the germline V gene are KGHSH and LQKENI. CDR3 loop: CASSRTGGNSPLHF. The CDR3 DNA reads as TGTGCCAGCTCCCGAACGGGAGGCAATTCACCCCTCCACTTT.

This sequence joins TRBV7-4 and TRBJ2-7; D may be TRBD1 (5 bases). Germline CDR1 SGHVT, CDR2 SQSDAQ. Trimming removed 8 bases from V and 2 bases from J, with 19 bases in between. The CDR3 has 15 residues. The CDR3 coding sequence is TGTGCCAGCCAGGAGATCTGGGGCTTAACCTACGAGCAGTACTTC. This encodes CASQEIWGLTYEQYF.

Concerning this clone: This same CDR3 is encoded by further DNA sequences in the sample. This rearrangement joins TRBV9 to TRBJ1-5; no reliable D call. Trimming cost V 2 bases and J 2 bases, with 8 bases left between them. Germline CDR1 and CDR2: SGDLS and YYNGEE. The CDR3 spans 14 residues. The CDR3 region is CASSVGGGNQPQHF. Here the CDR3 DNA reads TGTGCCAGCAGCGTTGGCGGGGGCAATCAGCCCCAGCATTTT.

The chain couples TRBV10-2 to TRBJ2-7; the D is unclear. This CDR3 is 14 amino acids long. Germline loops: CDR1 WSHSY, CDR2 SAAADI. Trimming took 3 bases from V and 7 from J, leaving 16 bases between them. The CDR3 loop reads CASSDLRLEREQYF. CDR3 sequence (DNA): TGCGCCAGCAGTGACCTCCGACTCGAGAGGGAGCAGTACTTC.

This chain connects TRBV5-6 to TRBJ2-7, with a possible D match to TRBD1 (7 bases). The CDR3 is 13 residues long. CDR1 is SGHDT and CDR2 is YYEEEE in the germline V gene. V was clipped by 2 bases and J by 5 bases, with 11 bases between them. The CDR3 sequence: CASSLPGGNEQYF. As DNA, the CDR3 is TGTGCCAGCAGCTTACCAGGGGGGAACGAGCAGTACTTC.

This clone was seen only once. The J gene is TRBJ1-5, the V gene TRBV19, with D possibly TRBD1 on 5 matching bases. The germline V gene has CDR1 LNHDA and CDR2 SQIVND (reference sequence). V was trimmed by 4 bases and J by 6 bases, leaving 10 bases between them. This CDR3 has 13 residues. CDR3 residues: CASSTGISQPQHF. CDR3 DNA sequence: TGTGCCAGTAGTACAGGGATTTCTCAGCCCCAGCATTTT.

The rearrangement uses TRBV14 and TRBJ1-1, with 8 bases identical to TRBD1. Germline V gene data show CDR1 as SGHDN and CDR2 as FVKESK. V lost 5 bases to trimming and J lost 0 bases; unmatched junction nucleotides: 5. The CDR3 extends over 15 amino acids. Here the CDR3 reads CASSLRTGMNTEAFF. DNA for the CDR3: TGTGCCAGCAGCTTGCGGACAGGGATGAACACTGAAGCTTTCTTT.

This clone came up once. The rearrangement joins TRBV5-8 to TRBJ2-1; 7 nucleotides agree with TRBD2. The CDR3 totals 15 residues. Germline V CDR1 and CDR2: SGHTS, YDEGEE. Unmatched junction bases numbered 8, after V lost 3 bases and J lost 5 bases. CDR3 DNA: TGTGCCAGCAGCTGGGACCTAGCGGTAGACAATGAGCAGTTCTTC. Encoded protein: CASSWDLAVDNEQFF.

Concerning this clone: Other nucleotide sequences from this sample produce the same CDR3. V is TRBV7-2 and J is TRBJ2-3; D might be TRBD1 (6 bases). This CDR3 has 13 amino acids. Germline lookup yields CDR1 SGHTA and CDR2 FQGNSA. V was clipped by 2 bases and J by 6 bases, with 9 bases between them. The DNA of the CDR3 is TGTGCCAGCAGCTTAAATAGGGGGGATACGCAGTATTTT. Residues: CASSLNRGDTQYF. Combining the CDR3 with reference TRBV7-2 and TRBJ2-3 gives the whole variable domain GAGVSQSPSNKVTEKGKDVELRCDPISGHTALYWYRQSLGQGLEFLIYFQGNSAPDKSGLPSDRFSAERTGGSVSTLTIQRTQQEDSAVYLCASSLNRGDTQYFGPGTRLTVL.

The V and J genes are TRBV19 and TRBJ2-3, with a weak D call TRBD2 (5 bases). The CDR3 has 13 amino acids. Between the trimmed V and J ends, which lost 7 bases and 2 bases, there was a span of 10 bases. CDR1 is LNHDA, CDR2 SQIVND, per germline (reference sequence). CDR3 coding DNA: TGTGCCAGTAAGACGGGGTCCACAGATACGCAGTATTTT. Protein: CASKTGSTDTQYF. Complete variable domain (other parts from reference TRBV19 and TRBJ2-3): DGGITQSPKYLFRKEGQNVTLSCEQNLNHDAMYWYRQDPGQGLRLIYYSQIVNDFQKGDIAEGYSVSREKKESFPLTVTSAQKNPTAFYLCASKTGSTDTQYFGPGTRLTVL.

The chain combines TRBV5-1 with TRBJ1-4, with 8 nucleotides matching TRBD1. The CDR3 is 14 residues long. With 3 bases clipped from V and 8 bases from J, the junction kept 6 bases outside the gene matches. Germline V lookup: CDR1 SGHRS, CDR2 YFSETQ. CDR3 in amino acids: CASSSTGVGEKLFF. The CDR3 DNA follows: TGCGCCAGCAGCTCGACAGGGGTTGGAGAAAAACTGTTTTTT.

This rearrangement joins TRBV3-1 (or the pseudogene TRBV3-2) to TRBJ1-6; no clear D. The CDR3 loop spans 12 amino acids. CDR1 and CDR2 (germline): LGHDT, YNNKEL (reference sequence). V lost 4 bases, J lost 9 bases, and 7 bases lay in between. The CDR3 DNA follows: TGTGCCAGCAGCCCACCGGGTTCACCCCTCCACTTT. Protein product: CASSPPGSPLHF.

The chain employs TRBV18 and TRBJ2-3, with unresolved D. Trimming took off 1 base at V and 4 bases at J, with 12 bases between the two ends. Germline V gene data show CDR1 as KGHSH and CDR2 as LQKENI. There are 15 residues in the CDR3. The CDR3 loop reads CASSPQAGYADTQYF. DNA for the CDR3: TGTGCCAGCTCACCACAGGCCGGGTACGCAGATACGCAGTATTTT.

The rearrangement joins TRBV27 to TRBJ1-1, with D possibly matching TRBD1 (6 bases). The CDR3 loop spans 13 amino acids. Germline V lookup: CDR1 MNHEY, CDR2 SMNVEV (reference sequence). V lost 5 bases and J lost 10, with 17 bases in between. The CDR3 reads CASSHRGAFRAFF. CDR3 nucleotides: TGTGCCAGCAGTCACCGGGGGGCCTTTCGAGCTTTCTTT.

This clone was picked up a small number of times. The chain links TRBV18 to TRBJ2-5; D not certain. This CDR3 region has 17 residues. The V gene's germline CDR1 is KGHSH and CDR2 LQKENI. Trimming removed 4 bases at V and 2 bases at J, with 20 bases between. The CDR3 reads CASSQLRRSGSQETQYF. The DNA for the CDR3 is TGTGCCAGCTCACAACTCCGCCGGAGTGGGTCACAAGAGACCCAGTACTTC.